This TCR beta chain comes out of a study of blood T cell repertoires in COVID-19 (dated by TCRdb to the early 2020s). Turning to the overall study: Samples covering the acute and convalescent phases of COVID-19 were provided by collaborators in the United States, Italy and Spain. Deeply sampled blood TCRbeta repertoires from subjects exposed to, actively infected with, or recovered from COVID-19 were included in the dataset. The repertoires were made available in a free public database intended to serve as a resource for research on the immune response to SARS-CoV-2. Samples were obtained from the ongoing ImmuneRACE study (first 160 participants) and from 950 to 1,500 subjects provided by 6 global collaborators. Where HLA class I and class II types were available, the types were taken from metadata supplied by the sample provider, not from assay-based typing. The material from the prospective study consisted of cDNA or gDNA derived from T cells, B-cell-depleted T cells, or PBMCs. Nearly every sample came with metadata listing a de-identified subject ID, COVID-19 status, age in years and sex. Here is what the overall study found, with its caveats: The quantity of clinical and demographic metadata differed by source and by participant and was supplied without curation.

The germline V end is reduced by 2 bases and the J end by 7 bases; junction bases left unmatched: 11. Reading the germline V gene gives CDR1 MDHEN and CDR2 SYDVKM. There are 16 amino acids in the CDR3, from cysteine to phenylalanine inclusive. Here the CDR3 DNA is all that survives: 48 bases in frame from base 1. To note about this clone: There is no known antigen for this receptor. No base qualities exist here, and no much larger clone lies one base off it.

The collaborating institutions used their own protocols to collect whole blood in K2EDTA tubes. For TCRbeta analysis, collaborators shipped samples in one of three forms: frozen whole blood, isolated PBMCs, or DNA extracted from either of those sample types. The immunoSEQ Assay, a bias-controlled multiplex PCR, was used to amplify TCRbeta CDR3 regions from genomic DNA. Regarding the original processing steps: Nucleated cell counts per sample were estimated from amplification of reference gene primers within the assay. To quantify the absolute abundance of each unique TCRbeta CDR3 rearrangement, sequence reads were collapsed and filtered. For each sample, productive Simpson clonality was calculated as the square root of Simpson's diversity index across productive rearrangements. TCRdb's version of the immuneACCESS table is confined to in-frame rearrangements and falls short of the full clone set. An unresolved V gene accounts for under half of the shortfall where checked; the remainder is of unknown origin. From that table come the V and J calls and clone size; the DNA was used to work out D and trimming. The sample profile shows just under 150,000 clones; just under 90% of them were found once. The top ten constitute 8.5% to 9% of the sample.

The TCR comes from a woman aged 45-65 years with active or convalescent COVID-19. Sample: peripheral blood. Recombination joined TRBV28 with TRBJ1-2; 9 junctional bases match TRBD1. The nucleotide sequence reads as follows: TGTGCCAGCAGTTTACTCCTCCGGGACAGGGACCCTGGCTACACCTTC. Its protein reads: CASSLLLRDRDPGYTF.